This TCR beta chain emerged from a study of cytomegalovirus exposure and HLA in healthy donors. The study's findings and limits: The study found most TCR sequences rare, yet found some public TCRs in many donors.

Though nominally healthy at sampling, donors likely had unrecorded immune exposures. This clone was picked up a small number of times. What it recognizes is unknown. The PCR was carried out with 60 Vbeta primers and 13 Jbeta primers. Sequencing used immunoSEQ multiplex PCR; TCRdb keeps in-frame clones, though not all of them. This table has around 90,000 clones, around 84% appearing once. CDR1 LGHNA and CDR2 YSLEER come from the germline V gene. V gave up 0 bases and J gave up 4 bases, with 9 bases separating them. The CDR3 is 15 amino acids. The sample taken for sequencing was PBMCs. The receptor was derived from a human donor in good health. V and J are TRBV4-3 and TRBJ1-4; tentative D call: TRBD1 (5 bases). CDR3 loop: CASSQDGGGNEKLFF. The DNA for the CDR3 is TGCGCCAGCAGCCAAGATGGGGGGGGTAATGAAAAACTGTTTTTT.